This T cell receptor (beta chain) was observed in a study of T cells after yellow fever vaccination. In the study overall: Low-cell-number fractions were prepared with SMART-Seq v4 Ultra Low Input.

This clonotype came up a few times. Its target is not known. Broader study findings: Abundant clonotypes from the bulk population could get into FACS-sorted repertoires as contaminants. It was a weaker secondary response, yet one that peaked faster, at day 5 versus 15.

A process of 5'RACE template switching, which added a universal primer site and UMIs, was used to make TCR cDNA. TCRdb recomputed calls from the 5' RACE reads with MiXCR, one row per CDR3 protein. This table has 300,000 to 400,000 distinct CDR3 sequences, over 8% appearing once. CDR3 size: 14 residues. The V end was cut by 4 bases, the J end by 1 base, with 11 bases between. Germline V gives CDR1 SGHRS, CDR2 YFSETQ. The source was PBMCs, collected on the day of the first yellow fever vaccination. The chain links TRBV5-1 to TRBJ1-1, with unresolved D. This TCR came from a man aged 18 to 35 who received the YFV17D yellow fever vaccine. CDR3 bases: TGCGCCAGCAGCGCCAATCAGGAGAACACTGAAGCTTTCTTT. Residues: CASSANQENTEAFF. Full variable domain (remainder filled in from reference TRBV5-1 and TRBJ1-1): KAGVTQTPRYLIKTRGQQVTLSCSPISGHRSVSWYQQTPGQGLQFLFEYFSETQRNKGNFPGRFSGRQFSNSRSEMNVSTLELGDSALYLCASSANQENTEAFFGQGTRLTVV.